The 8 T cell receptor beta chains reported below all come from one sample, sequenced in a study of T cell repertoires in cytomegalovirus infection. TCRdb fed the reads into MiXCR, producing one record per CDR3 protein. Of some 350,000 distinct CDR3 sequences in the sample, 18% were seen once. The sequenced sample consisted of PBMCs. These receptor sequences come from a human donor in good health (CMV status not recorded). Some clones in this sample may be carry-over from other donors' samples.

There are a few counts of this clonotype. V usage is TRBV15 and J usage is TRBJ1-5; D not certain. The CDR3 runs 16 residues. CDR1 is LNHNV, CDR2 YYDKDF, per germline (reference sequence). V was shortened by 5 bases and J by 0 bases, with 14 bases between the two germline ends. The CDR3 protein is CATSVRASYSNQPQHF. The CDR3 DNA reads as TGTGCCACCAGCGTCCGGGCCAGTTATAGCAATCAGCCCCAGCATTTT.

This clonotype was counted ten times or more. The chain links TRBV7-2 to TRBJ2-1, with TRBD2 identical over 8 bases. The junction had 7 bases not matched to a gene; V was cut back by 6 bases and J by 6 bases. CDR1 is SGHTA and CDR2 is FQGNSA in the germline V gene. The CDR3 runs 14 residues. In nucleotides, the CDR3 is TGTGCCAGCAGTGGAGCGGGAGCTTCCAATGAGCAGTTCTTC. Amino acids: CASSGAGASNEQFF. The variable domain in full, completed from reference TRBV7-2 and TRBJ2-1, reads GAGVSQSPSNKVTEKGKDVELRCDPISGHTALYWYRQSLGQGLEFLIYFQGNSAPDKSGLPSDRFSAERTGGSVSTLTIQRTQQEDSAVYLCASSGAGASNEQFFGPGTRLTVL.

Many counts were recorded for this clonotype. The V and J genes are TRBV7-2 and TRBJ1-2; D is uncertain. With 0 bases removed from V and 4 bases from J, the gap between germline ends came to 0 bases. Per germline, CDR1 SGHTA and CDR2 FQGNSA. The CDR3 totals 11 residues. This CDR3 reads CASSLAYGYTF. CDR3 nucleotides: TGTGCCAGCAGCTTAGCCTATGGCTACACCTTC.

This clonotype was recorded at least ten times. V and J are TRBV5-4 and TRBJ2-3, with 9 bases aligning to TRBD1. V gave up 3 bases and J gave up 2 bases; unmatched junction bases: 7. The CDR3 spans 16 residues. Germline V gives CDR1 SGHNT, CDR2 YYREEE (reference sequence). In nucleotides, the CDR3 is TGTGCCAGCAGCTCCAGGACAGGGGCCATCACAGATACGCAGTATTTT. Its translation is CASSSRTGAITDTQYF.

In its sample, this clonotype was seen a few times. The V gene is TRBV5-4, the J gene TRBJ2-2, with a weak D call TRBD2 (6 bases). The CDR3 consists of 15 residues. Per germline, CDR1 SGHNT and CDR2 YYREEE (reference sequence). Deletions cut 4 bases from V and 1 base from J, with 11 bases between. CDR3 sequence reads: CASSLTSQNTGELFF. CDR3 sequence (DNA): TGTGCCAGCAGCCTGACTAGTCAGAACACCGGGGAGCTGTTTTTT.

This clonotype was recorded many times. The chain is built from TRBV7-2 and TRBJ2-7, with 13 nucleotides matching TRBD2. The CDR3 is 19 residues long. Germline V lookup: CDR1 SGHTA, CDR2 FQGNSA. The V and J ends lost 2 bases and 3 bases, in that order; junction bases with no gene match: 13. CDR3 residues: CASSLWPPLTSGRSYEQYF. The CDR3 nucleotides read TGTGCCAGCAGCTTATGGCCCCCCCTGACTAGCGGGAGGAGCTACGAGCAGTACTTC.

At least ten counts were recorded for this clonotype. The chain uses TRBV7-8 and TRBJ2-7, with 9 nucleotides matching TRBD2. With 3 bases clipped from V and 1 base from J, the junction kept 10 bases outside the gene matches. The CDR3 is made up of 17 amino acids. CDR1 and CDR2 from the germline V gene are SGHVS and FQNEAQ. CDR3 amino acids: CASSLNSAGGVSYEQYF. For the CDR3, the DNA is TGTGCCAGCAGCTTGAATTCTGCGGGAGGGGTTTCCTACGAGCAGTACTTC.

The rearrangement joins TRBV2 to TRBJ1-2; weak D call: TRBD1 (6 bases). V lost 2 bases to trimming and J lost 3 bases, with 10 bases between them. The CDR3 spans 14 residues. Germline CDR1 reads SNHLY; CDR2 reads FYNNEI. The DNA for the CDR3 is TGTGCCAGCAGTGAAATTAGGGGGGACTATGGCTACACCTTC. Protein sequence: CASSEIRGDYGYTF. Variable domain in full (rest from reference TRBV2 and TRBJ1-2): EPEVTQTPSHQVTQMGQEVILRCVPISNHLYFYWYRQILGQKVEFLVSFYNNEISEKSEIFDDQFSVERPDGSNFTLKIRSTKLEDSAMYFCASSEIRGDYGYTFGSGTRLTVV.